This T cell receptor beta chain was captured by sequencing in a study of response to subunit inactivated influenza vaccine listed by TCRdb under 2018. For the study in its entirety: Deep quantitative T cell receptor repertoire profiling was used in the study to track responses to a trivalent subunit inactivated influenza vaccine. What the work shows at the level of the full study, not this receptor alone: It was suggested by the authors that each seasonal influenza vaccination may recruit only a limited number of new T cells.

Library construction relied on RT-PCR. Sequencing was performed on an Illumina HiSeq 2500. TCRdb ran its own pipeline on the public reads, namely fastp trimming at Q25 and MiXCR clone calling, and kept in-frame beta chains. Identical CDR3 proteins give one entry, which carries the most common genes and DNA. The sample includes under 200,000 distinct CDR3 sequences, with about 10% observed a single time. Roughly 33% of the sample belongs to the ten largest clones. Details on this clonotype: Its binding antigen is unknown. It has no much larger one-base neighbor in the sample; base qualities were not kept.

The CDR3, cysteine through phenylalanine, is 13 amino acids long. Only the CDR3 part of the read is kept: 39 bases, read in frame from the first base. Based on the germline V gene, the CDR1 and CDR2 sequences are SGDLS and YYNGEE. Relative to germline, V is 3 bases shorter and J is 4 bases shorter, with 11 bases between their ends. Recombination connected TRBV9 to TRBJ2-7; the D gene remains uncertain. The sample consisted of CD8+ T cells sorted from PBMCs, taken roughly 24 months after vaccination. The TCR originated in a man between 50 and 69 years old who received an inactivated influenza vaccine. Donor details come from another sample of the same person, matched by shared clones. The base sequence is TGTGCCAGCAGCGCTTCCAGCCCATACGAGCAGTACTTC. This gives the protein CASSASSPYEQYF.